This T cell receptor beta chain is drawn from a study of T cell responses to AZD1222 COVID-19 vaccine. This table comes from immunoSEQ multiplex PCR, and its TCRdb copy is limited to in-frame clones, with some not included. Of about 200,000 clones listed, approximately 94% are singletons. The sample was peripheral blood, taken 28 days after the second dose of the MenACWY control vaccine. The clonotype comes from an adult who received the MenACWY meningococcal vaccine as a control.

The CDR3 here is CAGSQGPGPPQHF. In DNA, the CDR3 is TGTGCCGGATCCCAAGGTCCGGGACCGCCCCAGCATTTT. The genes are TRBV6-5 and TRBJ1-5, with a tentative D call TRBD1 (5 bases). Per germline, CDR1 MNHEY and CDR2 SVGAGI. The CDR3 is 13 amino acids. The germline V and J ends were trimmed by 11 bases and 9 bases, with 20 bases remaining between them.